A selection of T cell receptor beta chains follows, all from one sample in a study of OX40 agonist ivuxolimab in advanced cancers. TCRdb's copy holds only in-frame clones and misses some; the assay was immunoSEQ multiplex PCR. Of 70,000 to 90,000 clones in the sample, around 90% were seen once. Sequenced here: CD4+ or CD8+ T cells sorted from blood, sampled in a trial of the OX40 agonist ivuxolimab. The receptors derive from an adult with an advanced solid tumor such as melanoma, head and neck, liver or kidney cancer. The CDR3 runs from the conserved cysteine through the conserved F or W. D genes are given only for firm matches. The listing skips clone size in some rows; elsewhere it reads once, few, many or a size class.

CDR3 DNA,CDR3 protein,J gene,D gene,V gene,clone size
TGTGCCACCAGCAGATCCCCAGGGATCCAAGAGACCCAGTACTTC,CATSRSPGIQETQYF,TRBJ2-5,NA,TRBV15,once
TGTGCCTGGAGTGTAGGGACAGGGGAATCACCCCTCCACTTT,CAWSVGTGESPLHF,TRBJ1-6,TRBD1,TRBV30,NA
TGTGCCAGCAGCCCGGGACAGGGAAATCAGCCCCAGCATTTT,CASSPGQGNQPQHF,TRBJ1-5,TRBD1,TRBV5-4,NA
TGTGCCAGCAGTTTTACGGGAGCGGACCCGACCCAGTACTTC,CASSFTGADPTQYF,TRBJ2-5,NA,TRBV27,NA
TGTGCCAGCAGTGGAGCCGACCGGAACACTGAAGCTTTCTTT,CASSGADRNTEAFF,TRBJ1-1,NA,TRBV28,NA
TGTGCCAGCAAAACAAGGAGGGGCGCAGGTGAAGCGGGCTACACCTTC,CASKTRRGAGEAGYTF,TRBJ1-2,NA,TRBV28,NA
TGTGCCAGCAGCGTAGAAGGTTATAGCAATCAGCCCCAGCATTTT,CASSVEGYSNQPQHF,TRBJ1-5,NA,TRBV9,NA
TGTGCCAGTAGTATAGGGGGGGGAGACACTGAAGCTTTCTTT,CASSIGGGDTEAFF,TRBJ1-1,NA,TRBV19,NA
TGTGCCAGCAGCAACGTATGGACCCAGTACTTC,CASSNVWTQYF,TRBJ2-5,NA,TRBV6-5,NA
TGTGCCAGCTCGCACCGGACCACAAGAGACAATGAGCAGTTCTTC,CASSHRTTRDNEQFF,TRBJ2-1,NA,TRBV6-1,NA
TGTGCCAGCAGTTTGACTAGCGGGGGGTCCAATGAGCAGTTCTTC,CASSLTSGGSNEQFF,TRBJ2-1,TRBD2,TRBV6-5,NA
TGTGCCTGCTTGGGACTGAACACTGAAGCTTTCTTT,CACLGLNTEAFF,TRBJ1-1,NA,TRBV30,few
TGTGCCACCAGCAGGGGTTTCGGGGAGCTGTTTTTT,CATSRGFGELFF,TRBJ2-2,NA,TRBV15,NA
TGTGCCAGCAGCTTTCTGCGGGAGGACTGGGAGCAGTTCTTC,CASSFLREDWEQFF,TRBJ2-1,TRBD2,TRBV7-8,once
TGTGCCAGCTCACCGCGGTCTGAAGGGGGCAGGGAAAAACTGTTTTTT,CASSPRSEGGREKLFF,TRBJ1-4,TRBD1,TRBV18,NA
TGTGCCTGGACTCTCGGTACTGAAGCTTTCTTT,CAWTLGTEAFF,TRBJ1-1,NA,TRBV30,NA
TGTGCTAGTGCGGAATATAGCAATCAGCCCCAGCATTTT,CASAEYSNQPQHF,TRBJ1-5,NA,TRBV12-5,NA
TGTGCCAGCAGTCCCGGAGGGGGCTATGGCTACACCTTC,CASSPGGGYGYTF,TRBJ1-2,NA,TRBV27,NA
TGTGCCAGCTTGCTCAGGGGGTCTTTTGGGGAGCTGTTTTTT,CASLLRGSFGELFF,TRBJ2-2,TRBD1,TRBV28,NA
TGTGCCTGGAGCGGTGACGAGGGGGCGGGCGGCTACACCTTC,CAWSGDEGAGGYTF,TRBJ1-2,TRBD1,TRBV30,NA
TGTGCCAGCAGTTTATTGAGCAATCAGCCCCAGCATTTT,CASSLLSNQPQHF,TRBJ1-5,NA,TRBV27,NA
TGTGCCAGCAGTTTCCGGACGAACACCGGGGAGCTGTTTTTT,CASSFRTNTGELFF,TRBJ2-2,NA,TRBV28,NA
TGCGCCAGCAGCCACGATCTTGGACTAGCGGGAGGGCGGTCCTACAATGAGCAGTTCTTC,CASSHDLGLAGGRSYNEQFF,TRBJ2-1,TRBD2,TRBV4-3,NA
TGTGCCAGCAGCCCCTGGGGCCAAGAGACCCAGTACTTC,CASSPWGQETQYF,TRBJ2-5,NA,TRBV14,NA
TGCGCCAGCAGCCTCCTGAGCGGGAGACTCTACAATGAGCAGTTCTTC,CASSLLSGRLYNEQFF,TRBJ2-1,TRBD2,TRBV4-3,NA
TGTGCCAGCACCCTCCCCGGCAGGGTATTACTTCGTGGCTACACCTTC,CASTLPGRVLLRGYTF,TRBJ1-2,NA,TRBV28,NA
TGTGCCAGCAGCAACAACAGGGGGCCGGCGGGAAACACCATATATTTT,CASSNNRGPAGNTIYF,TRBJ1-3,TRBD1,TRBV7-9,NA
TGTGCCAGCAGCTTAGATCAAGATACGCAGTATTTT,CASSLDQDTQYF,TRBJ2-3,NA,TRBV11-2,NA
TGTGCCAGCAGTTTGATTGGGGGTGCCTACAATGAGCAGTTCTTC,CASSLIGGAYNEQFF,TRBJ2-1,NA,TRBV28,NA
TGTGCCACCAGCAGAGGGGGTAGCCAGGGGTATGGCTACACCTTC,CATSRGGSQGYGYTF,TRBJ1-2,NA,TRBV15,NA
TGTGCCAGCAGCTTGTCCAGCGGGGCCTCCTACAATGAGCAGTTCTTC,CASSLSSGASYNEQFF,TRBJ2-1,TRBD2,TRBV7-9,NA
TGTGCCAGCAGTTACTCGAGGTCCGTGGGTACGCAGTATTTT,CASSYSRSVGTQYF,TRBJ2-3,NA,TRBV6-5,NA
TGTGCCATCAGTGGAGCGGAAAAGGGAGTTGACGAGCAGTACTTC,CAISGAEKGVDEQYF,TRBJ2-7,NA,TRBV10-3,NA
TGTGCCAGCAGTTTTAGGTTCACCGGGGAGCTGTTTTTT,CASSFRFTGELFF,TRBJ2-2,NA,TRBV28,once
TGTGCCTGGAGTCGGGGCAGTGTGGGAGCTTTCTTT,CAWSRGSVGAFF,TRBJ1-1,NA,TRBV30,NA
TGTGCCAGCAGGGGGGGGTCGAGCAATCAGCCCCAGCATTTT,CASRGGSSNQPQHF,TRBJ1-5,NA,TRBV6-5,NA
TGTGCCAGCAGTTACATGGAGACTGGCACAGATACGCAGTATTTT,CASSYMETGTDTQYF,TRBJ2-3,NA,TRBV6-5,NA
TGTGCCAGCAGTTTAGGGAACGAGCAGTACTTC,CASSLGNEQYF,TRBJ2-7,NA,TRBV27,NA
TGTGCCAGCAGCGCCCCACGGGGGGGGACAGAACAAGAGACCCAGTACTTC,CASSAPRGGTEQETQYF,TRBJ2-5,NA,TRBV7-2,few
TGTGCCAGCAGCCAAGATCCCTACGAGCAGTACTTC,CASSQDPYEQYF,TRBJ2-7,NA,TRBV4-2,NA
TGTGCCAGCAGTTTAATGGCTGAAAAACTGTTTTTT,CASSLMAEKLFF,TRBJ1-4,NA,TRBV28,NA
TGTGCCAGCACCCCGAGTCTAAGCAATCAGCCCCAGCATTTT,CASTPSLSNQPQHF,TRBJ1-5,NA,TRBV28,NA
TGTGCCAGCAGCTTAATCGGGGACAGGTTCAATGAGCAGTTCTTC,CASSLIGDRFNEQFF,TRBJ2-1,TRBD1,TRBV7-3,NA
TGTGCCAGCAGAGCGACACTGAACACTGAAGCTTTCTTT,CASRATLNTEAFF,TRBJ1-1,NA,TRBV2,few
TGTGCCAGCAGTTACCGGGGAGGAGATACGCAGTATTTT,CASSYRGGDTQYF,TRBJ2-3,NA,TRBV6-5,NA
TGTGCTAGTGGTTTGGTACCCCAGGGTCCGGACACCGGGGAGCTGTTTTTT,CASGLVPQGPDTGELFF,TRBJ2-2,NA,TRBV12-5,NA
TGCAGCGTTGAAGATCTCGGGGGGGCCCCAGATACGCAGTATTTT,CSVEDLGGAPDTQYF,TRBJ2-3,TRBD2,TRBV29-1,NA
TGTGCCAGCAGCTTAGAGGGGAATGAGCAGTTCTTC,CASSLEGNEQFF,TRBJ2-1,NA,TRBV11-2,NA
TGTGCCAGTAGTATAGATGCCGAGGCCAATCAGCCCCAGCATTTT,CASSIDAEANQPQHF,TRBJ1-5,NA,TRBV19,NA